This T cell receptor beta chain was sequenced during a study of CD8 T cells in ankylosing spondylitis. Study-level results: Typical of ankylosing spondylitis blood, it appeared, was a TCR beta motif of roughly eight highly homologous variants.

As the method for making TCR beta libraries, quantitative 5'-RACE with molecular barcodes was used. TCRdb re-analysed the 5' RACE reads in MiXCR, keeping a single row per CDR3 protein. Found here are some 450,000 distinct CDR3 sequences, more than 15% of them singletons; the top ten hold just over 1%. The germline CDR1 and CDR2 sequences are KGHSH and LQKENI. The CDR3 extends over 17 amino acids. Trimming stripped 3 bases from V and 2 bases from J, with 20 bases between. About this clonotype: Its matching antigen is unknown.

What was sequenced was blood, either unsorted or a sorted T cell fraction (not recorded which). The genes are TRBV18 and TRBJ2-7; tentative D call: TRBD2 (6 bases). The receptor comes from a male donor with ankylosing spondylitis. As DNA, the CDR3 is TGTGCCAGCTCACCGGGGGGTTTCGTGGACAACACCTACGAGCAGTACTTC. It specifies CASSPGGFVDNTYEQYF. The variable domain in full, with the rest retrieved from reference TRBV18 and TRBJ2-7, is NAGVMQNPRHLVRRRGQEARLRCSPMKGHSHVYWYRQLPEEGLKFMVYLQKENIIDESGMPKERFSAEFPKEGPSILRIQQVVRGDSAAYFCASSPGGFVDNTYEQYFGPGTRLTVT.